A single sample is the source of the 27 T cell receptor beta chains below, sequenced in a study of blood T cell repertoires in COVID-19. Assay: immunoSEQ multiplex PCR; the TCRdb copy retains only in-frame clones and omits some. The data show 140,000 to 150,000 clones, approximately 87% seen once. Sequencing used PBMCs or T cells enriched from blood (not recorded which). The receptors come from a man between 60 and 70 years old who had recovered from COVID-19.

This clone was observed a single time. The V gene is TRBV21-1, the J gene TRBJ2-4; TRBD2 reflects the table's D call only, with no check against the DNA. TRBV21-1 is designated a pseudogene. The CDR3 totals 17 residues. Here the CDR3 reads CASSGTSGSPTKNIQYF. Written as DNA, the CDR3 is TGTGCCAGCAGCGGGACTAGCGGGAGCCCCACCAAAAACATTCAGTACTTC.

The CDR3 nucleotides read TGTGCCAGCAGCCCCGATGGCTTAAGCTACACCTTC. Amino acids: CASSPDGLSYTF. The chain recombines TRBV6-5 with TRBJ1-2; D is unclear. CDR1 is MNHEY and CDR2 is SVGAGI in the germline V gene. V lost 6 bases and J lost 9, with 14 bases in between. This CDR3 has 12 amino acids.

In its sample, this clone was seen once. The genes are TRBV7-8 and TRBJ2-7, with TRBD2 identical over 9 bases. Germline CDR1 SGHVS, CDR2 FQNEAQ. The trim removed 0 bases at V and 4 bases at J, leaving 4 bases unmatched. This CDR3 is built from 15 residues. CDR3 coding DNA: TGTGCCAGCAGCTTAGCGCCGGGACTAGCTTACGAGCAGTACTTC. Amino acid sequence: CASSLAPGLAYEQYF.

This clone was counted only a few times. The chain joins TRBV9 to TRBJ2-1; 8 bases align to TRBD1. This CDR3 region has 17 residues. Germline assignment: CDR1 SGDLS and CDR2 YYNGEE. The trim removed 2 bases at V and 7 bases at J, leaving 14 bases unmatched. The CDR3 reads CASSVVTGQGKRNEQFF. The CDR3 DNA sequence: TGTGCCAGCAGCGTGGTAACCGGACAGGGAAAGCGGAATGAGCAGTTCTTC.

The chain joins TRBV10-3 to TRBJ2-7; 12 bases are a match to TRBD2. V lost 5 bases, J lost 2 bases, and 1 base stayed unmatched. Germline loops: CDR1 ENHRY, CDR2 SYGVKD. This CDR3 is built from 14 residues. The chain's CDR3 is CAISLAGGTYEQYF. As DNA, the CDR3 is TGTGCCATCAGTCTAGCGGGAGGGACCTACGAGCAGTACTTC.

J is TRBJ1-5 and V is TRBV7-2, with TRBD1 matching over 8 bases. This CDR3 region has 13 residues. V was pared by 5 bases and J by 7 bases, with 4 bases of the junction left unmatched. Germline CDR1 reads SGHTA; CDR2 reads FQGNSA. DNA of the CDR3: TGTGCCAGCAGCACAGGGGGGATGCAGCCCCAGCATTTT. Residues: CASSTGGMQPQHF.

This chain's CDR3 is CASSRPGRGGGNTGELFF. The CDR3 DNA sequence: TGTGCCAGCAGCCGCCCCGGCCGCGGGGGAGGGAACACCGGGGAGCTGTTTTTT. This rearrangement joins TRBV5-4 to TRBJ2-2; the match to TRBD2 covers 7 bases. The germline gives CDR1 SGHNT, CDR2 YYREEE (reference sequence). Germline trimming cut 4 bases from V and 1 base from J; bases unmatched to any gene: 13. The CDR3 length is 18 residues.

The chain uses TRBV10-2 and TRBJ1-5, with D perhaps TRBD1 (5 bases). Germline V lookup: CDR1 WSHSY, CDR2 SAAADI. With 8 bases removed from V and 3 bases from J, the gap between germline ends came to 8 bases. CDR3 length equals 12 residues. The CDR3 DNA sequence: TGCGCCAGCGGACACATCAATCAGCCCCAGCATTTT. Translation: CASGHINQPQHF.

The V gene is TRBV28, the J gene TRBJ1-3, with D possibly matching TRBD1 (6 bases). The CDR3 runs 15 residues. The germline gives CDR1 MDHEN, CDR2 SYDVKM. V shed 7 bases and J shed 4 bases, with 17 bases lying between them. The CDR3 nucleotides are TGTGCCAGCACCCTGGCAGGGGTAACGGGAAACACCATATATTTT. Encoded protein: CASTLAGVTGNTIYF.

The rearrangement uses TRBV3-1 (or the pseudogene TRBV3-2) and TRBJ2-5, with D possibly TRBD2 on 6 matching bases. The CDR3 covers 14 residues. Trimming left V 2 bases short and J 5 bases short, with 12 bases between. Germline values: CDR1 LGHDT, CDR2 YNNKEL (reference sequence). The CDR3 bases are TGTGCCAGCAGCCAACGCGCCCGGGGGGAGACCCAGTACTTC. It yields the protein CASSQRARGETQYF.

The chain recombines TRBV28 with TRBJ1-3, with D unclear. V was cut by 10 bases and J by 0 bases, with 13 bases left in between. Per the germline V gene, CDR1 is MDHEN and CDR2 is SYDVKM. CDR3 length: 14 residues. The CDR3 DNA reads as TGTGCCACCGTAGAAGCTTCCTCTGGAAACACCATATATTTT. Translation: CATVEASSGNTIYF. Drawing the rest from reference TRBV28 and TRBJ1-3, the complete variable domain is DVKVTQSSRYLVKRTGEKVFLECVQDMDHENMFWYRQDPGLGLRLIYFSYDVKMKEKGDIPEGYSVSREKKERFSLILESASTNQTSMYLCATVEASSGNTIYFGEGSWLTVV.

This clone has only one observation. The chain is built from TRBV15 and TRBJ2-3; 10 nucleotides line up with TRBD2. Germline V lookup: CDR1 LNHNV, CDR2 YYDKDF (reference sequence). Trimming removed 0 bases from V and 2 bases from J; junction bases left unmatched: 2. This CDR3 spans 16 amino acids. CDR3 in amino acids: CATSRDSGGITDTQYF. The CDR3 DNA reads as TGTGCCACCAGCAGAGATAGCGGGGGGATCACAGATACGCAGTATTTT.

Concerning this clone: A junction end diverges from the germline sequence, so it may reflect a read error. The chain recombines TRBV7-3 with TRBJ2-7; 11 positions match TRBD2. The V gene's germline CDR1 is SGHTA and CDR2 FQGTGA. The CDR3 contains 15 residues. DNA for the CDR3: TGTGCCAGCAGCCTAACTAGCGGGGGAAGGTACGAGCAGTACTTC. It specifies CASSLTSGGRYEQYF. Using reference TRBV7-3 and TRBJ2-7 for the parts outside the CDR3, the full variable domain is GAGVSQTPSNKVTEKGKYVELRCDPISGHTALYWYRQSLGQGPEFLIYFQGTGAADDSGLPNDRFFAVRPEGSVSTLKIQRTERGDSAVYLCASSLTSGGRYEQYFGPGTRLTVT.

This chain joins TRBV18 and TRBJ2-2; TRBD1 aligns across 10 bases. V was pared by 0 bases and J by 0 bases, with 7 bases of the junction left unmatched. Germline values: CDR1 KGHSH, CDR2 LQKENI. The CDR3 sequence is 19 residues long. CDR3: CASSPPGQGFSSNTGELFF. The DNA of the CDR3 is TGTGCCAGCTCACCACCGGGACAGGGGTTCTCCTCGAACACCGGGGAGCTGTTTTTT.

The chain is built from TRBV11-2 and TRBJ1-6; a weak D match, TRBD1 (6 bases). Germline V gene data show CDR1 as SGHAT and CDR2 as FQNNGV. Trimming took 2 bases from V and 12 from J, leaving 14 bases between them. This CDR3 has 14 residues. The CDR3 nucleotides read TGTGCCAGCAGCTTACCAGGGGACCTATTACCCCTCCACTTT. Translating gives CASSLPGDLLPLHF.

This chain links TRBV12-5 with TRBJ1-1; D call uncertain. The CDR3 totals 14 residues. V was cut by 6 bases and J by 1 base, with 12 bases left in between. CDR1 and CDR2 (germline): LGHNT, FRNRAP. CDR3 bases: TGTGCTAGTGGGCCCCAGGATGCGAACACTGAAGCTTTCTTT. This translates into CASGPQDANTEAFF.

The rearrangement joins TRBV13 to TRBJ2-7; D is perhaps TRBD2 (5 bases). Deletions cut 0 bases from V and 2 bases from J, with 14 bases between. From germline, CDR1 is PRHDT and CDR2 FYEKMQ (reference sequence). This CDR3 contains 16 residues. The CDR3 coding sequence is TGTGCCAGCAGCTTAGGCCGGTCCGTCGGGACCTACGAGCAGTACTTC. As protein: CASSLGRSVGTYEQYF.

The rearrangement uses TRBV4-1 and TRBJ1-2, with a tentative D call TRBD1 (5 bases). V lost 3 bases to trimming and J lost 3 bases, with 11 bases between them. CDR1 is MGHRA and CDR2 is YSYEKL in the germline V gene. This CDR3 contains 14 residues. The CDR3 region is CASSHGGEDYGYTF. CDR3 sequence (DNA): TGCGCCAGCAGCCACGGAGGGGAAGACTATGGCTACACCTTC.

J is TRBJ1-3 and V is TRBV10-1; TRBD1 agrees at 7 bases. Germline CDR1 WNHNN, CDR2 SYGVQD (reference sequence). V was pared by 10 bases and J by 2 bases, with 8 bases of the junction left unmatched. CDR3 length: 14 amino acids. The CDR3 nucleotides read TGCGCCACATCCACAGGGGAAACTGGAAACACCATATATTTT. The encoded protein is CATSTGETGNTIYF.

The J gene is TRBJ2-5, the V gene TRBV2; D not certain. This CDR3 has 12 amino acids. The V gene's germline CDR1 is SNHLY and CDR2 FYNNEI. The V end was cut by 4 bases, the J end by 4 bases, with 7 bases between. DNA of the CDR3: TGTGCCAGCAGTGGGATAGCAGAGACCCAGTACTTC. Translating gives CASSGIAETQYF.

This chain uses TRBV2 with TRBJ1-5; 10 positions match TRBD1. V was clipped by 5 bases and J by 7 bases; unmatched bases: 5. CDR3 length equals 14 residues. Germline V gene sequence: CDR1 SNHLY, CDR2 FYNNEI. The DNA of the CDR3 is TGTGCCAGCAGTCGGGACAGGGGTGGGCAGCCCCAGCATTTT. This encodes CASSRDRGGQPQHF.

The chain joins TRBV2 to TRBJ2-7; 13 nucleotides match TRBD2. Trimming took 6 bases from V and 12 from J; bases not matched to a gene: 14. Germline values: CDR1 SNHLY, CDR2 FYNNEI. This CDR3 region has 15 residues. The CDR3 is CASSATTSGRAGLYF. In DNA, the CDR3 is TGTGCCAGCAGCGCTACCACTAGCGGGAGGGCCGGTTTGTACTTC.

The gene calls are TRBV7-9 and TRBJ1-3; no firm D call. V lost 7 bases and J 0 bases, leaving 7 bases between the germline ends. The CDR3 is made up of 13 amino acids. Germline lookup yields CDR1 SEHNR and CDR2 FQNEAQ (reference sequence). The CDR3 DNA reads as TGTGCCAGCACCCCCTACTCTGGAAACACCATATATTTT. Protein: CASTPYSGNTIYF.

The CDR3: CASSAVPRSTEAFF. The CDR3 DNA sequence: TGTGCCAGCAGTGCGGTACCCCGATCTACTGAAGCTTTCTTT. V gene TRBV6-4 combines with J gene TRBJ1-1; no clear D. The germline gives CDR1 MRHNA, CDR2 SNTAGT. The V and J ends lost 4 bases and 5 bases respectively, with 14 bases between them. The CDR3 totals 14 residues.

The CDR3 bases are TGTGCCATCAGTCGACAGGGCACTGGCTACACCTTC. Protein: CAISRQGTGYTF. The chain links TRBV10-3 to TRBJ1-2; 7 positions match TRBD1. Germline V CDR1 and CDR2: ENHRY, SYGVKD. CDR3 length: 12 amino acids. V shed 5 bases and J 7 bases; nucleotides not matched to a gene: 4.

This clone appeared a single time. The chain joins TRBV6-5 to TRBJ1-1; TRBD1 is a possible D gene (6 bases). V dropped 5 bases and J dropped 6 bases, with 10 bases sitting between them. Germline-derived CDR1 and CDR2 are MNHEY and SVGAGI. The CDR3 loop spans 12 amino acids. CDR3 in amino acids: CASSKGGAEAFF. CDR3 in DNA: TGTGCCAGCAGTAAGGGGGGGGCTGAAGCTTTCTTT.

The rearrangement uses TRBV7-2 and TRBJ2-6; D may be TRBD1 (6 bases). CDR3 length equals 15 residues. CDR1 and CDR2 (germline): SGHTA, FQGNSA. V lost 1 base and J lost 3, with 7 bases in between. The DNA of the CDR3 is TGTGCCAGCAGCTTAGGACAGGTTGGGGCCAACGTCCTGACTTTC. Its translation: CASSLGQVGANVLTF.